The rows below give T cell receptor beta chains drawn from one sample of a study of graft-versus-host responses after intestinal transplantation. Their target antigens are unknown. Sequencing used immunoSEQ multiplex PCR; TCRdb keeps in-frame clones, though not all of them. The table shows around 110,000 clones, with about nine tenths occurring only once. Sequences were derived from unstimulated CD4+ T cells sorted from spleen or lymph node cells, sampled before intestinal transplant. These receptors were collected from a human donor who received an intestinal transplant. CDR3s include the opening cysteine and the closing phenylalanine or tryptophan. The order of the fields is clone size, V gene, J gene, D gene, CDR3 DNA, CDR3 protein. D genes are given only for firm matches. Size values are once, few and many counts, or a class for expanded clones, and some rows have none.

clone_size: NA
v_call: TRBV5-1
j_call: TRBJ2-5
d_call: NA
cdr3_nt: TGCGCCAGCAGCTTGGCCGGAGAGACCCAGTACTTC
cdr3_aa: CASSLAGETQYF

clone_size: once
v_call: TRBV18
j_call: TRBJ1-6
d_call: TRBD1
cdr3_nt: TGTGCCAGCTCACTAGCTGACAGGGATAATTCACCCCTCCACTTT
cdr3_aa: CASSLADRDNSPLHF

clone_size: NA
v_call: TRBV7-6
j_call: TRBJ1-4
d_call: NA
cdr3_nt: TGTGCCAGCAGCTTAGGGCAGGGAGGAGAAAAACTGTTTTTT
cdr3_aa: CASSLGQGGEKLFF

clone_size: NA
v_call: TRBV11-2
j_call: TRBJ1-4
d_call: TRBD1
cdr3_nt: TGTGCCAGCAGCTCGGGACAGGGGGCAACTAATGAAAAACTGTTTTTT
cdr3_aa: CASSSGQGATNEKLFF

clone_size: NA
v_call: TRBV21-1
j_call: TRBJ2-1
d_call: NA
cdr3_nt: TGTGCCAGCAGCAAAGCTACTAGCGGGCCACGACGCGAGCAGTTCTTC
cdr3_aa: CASSKATSGPRREQFF

clone_size: once
v_call: TRBV6-1
j_call: TRBJ2-7
d_call: TRBD2
cdr3_nt: TGTGCCAGCAGTGAGGCTAGCGGGGTTCCGAAGTACTTC
cdr3_aa: CASSEASGVPKYF

clone_size: NA
v_call: TRBV28
j_call: TRBJ1-2
d_call: NA
cdr3_nt: TGTGCCAGCAGTTGGCAGGGAGGAGGCTACACCTTC
cdr3_aa: CASSWQGGGYTF

clone_size: NA
v_call: TRBV14
j_call: TRBJ2-1
d_call: NA
cdr3_nt: TGTGCCAGCAGCACACAGGGTACCAGAGCGTGGAATGAGCAGTTCTTC
cdr3_aa: CASSTQGTRAWNEQFF

clone_size: NA
v_call: TRBV7-9
j_call: TRBJ1-1
d_call: NA
cdr3_nt: TGTGCCAGCAGCTTAAACGGGGACTTTGAAGCTTTCTTT
cdr3_aa: CASSLNGDFEAFF

clone_size: few
v_call: TRBV30
j_call: TRBJ1-2
d_call: NA
cdr3_nt: TGTGCCTGTCCCAGGGGAAAATATGGCTACACCTTC
cdr3_aa: CACPRGKYGYTF

clone_size: NA
v_call: TRBV29-1
j_call: TRBJ1-1
d_call: NA
cdr3_nt: TGCAGCGTTGAAGATCGAGTTGGCGGGACCGAAGCTTTCTTT
cdr3_aa: CSVEDRVGGTEAFF

clone_size: NA
v_call: TRBV5-1
j_call: TRBJ1-1
d_call: NA
cdr3_nt: TGCGCCAGCAGCCGAATAGGAACTGCTTTTAGGGACATGAACACTGAAGCTTTCTTT
cdr3_aa: CASSRIGTAFRDMNTEAFF

clone_size: NA
v_call: TRBV11-2
j_call: TRBJ1-4
d_call: NA
cdr3_nt: TGTGCCAGCAGCTTCGAGGGCCGTAATGAAAAACTGTTTTTT
cdr3_aa: CASSFEGRNEKLFF

clone_size: NA
v_call: TRBV19
j_call: TRBJ2-3
d_call: TRBD2
cdr3_nt: TGTGCCAGTAGTACGTACCTGGGACTAGTAGATACGCAGTATTTT
cdr3_aa: CASSTYLGLVDTQYF

clone_size: NA
v_call: TRBV16
j_call: TRBJ2-7
d_call: NA
cdr3_nt: TGTGCCAGCAGCCAATTTTCCCGCTACGAGCAGTACTTC
cdr3_aa: CASSQFSRYEQYF

clone_size: NA
v_call: TRBV9
j_call: TRBJ2-5
d_call: TRBD1
cdr3_nt: TGTGCCAGCAGCGCTCGGGACACCCGACAGGGGGGAGAGACCCAGTACTTC
cdr3_aa: CASSARDTRQGGETQYF

clone_size: NA
v_call: TRBV29-1
j_call: TRBJ1-2
d_call: TRBD1
cdr3_nt: TGCAGCGTTACCCCGGACAGGGAGGACTATGGCTACACCTTC
cdr3_aa: CSVTPDREDYGYTF

clone_size: NA
v_call: TRBV30
j_call: TRBJ2-7
d_call: TRBD1
cdr3_nt: TGTGCCTGGAGCGGCTGGGGACAGGGAAACTACGAGCAGTACTTC
cdr3_aa: CAWSGWGQGNYEQYF

clone_size: NA
v_call: TRBV6-1
j_call: TRBJ1-5
d_call: TRBD1
cdr3_nt: TGTGCCAGCAGGTACAGGGGGCCCAATCAGCCCCAGCATTTT
cdr3_aa: CASRYRGPNQPQHF

clone_size: NA
v_call: TRBV10-1
j_call: TRBJ2-1
d_call: NA
cdr3_nt: TGCGCCAGCAGTGTTCGTGAGCAGTTCTTC
cdr3_aa: CASSVREQFF

clone_size: NA
v_call: TRBV7-2
j_call: TRBJ1-6
d_call: NA
cdr3_nt: TGTGCCAGCAGCCCCCTCCGGACTGGGAGTAAGGCCCTCCACTTT
cdr3_aa: CASSPLRTGSKALHF

clone_size: NA
v_call: TRBV13
j_call: TRBJ2-1
d_call: TRBD2
cdr3_nt: TGTGCCAGCAGCCCCAACCGGGACTACCCTTACAATGAGCAGTTCTTC
cdr3_aa: CASSPNRDYPYNEQFF

clone_size: NA
v_call: TRBV7-2
j_call: TRBJ2-1
d_call: TRBD2
cdr3_nt: TGTGCCAGCAGAATAGCGGGAGACTCCTACAATGAGCAGTTCTTC
cdr3_aa: CASRIAGDSYNEQFF

clone_size: NA
v_call: TRBV7-2
j_call: TRBJ1-1
d_call: NA
cdr3_nt: TGTGCCAGCAGCTCCTGGGGGGGGAACACTGAAGCTTTCTTT
cdr3_aa: CASSSWGGNTEAFF

clone_size: NA
v_call: TRBV9
j_call: TRBJ2-3
d_call: NA
cdr3_nt: TGTGCCAGCAGCGTAGAATGGGGGCCGGGAGATACGCAGTATTTT
cdr3_aa: CASSVEWGPGDTQYF

clone_size: NA
v_call: TRBV6-1
j_call: TRBJ1-5
d_call: TRBD1
cdr3_nt: TGTGCAGCCAGGGACAGACCTAGCAATCAGCCCCAGCATTTT
cdr3_aa: CAARDRPSNQPQHF

clone_size: NA
v_call: TRBV9
j_call: TRBJ2-7
d_call: NA
cdr3_nt: TGTGCCAGCAGTCCCCGAGGAGGGGGCCCGTCTTACGAGCAGTACTTC
cdr3_aa: CASSPRGGGPSYEQYF